The subject of this entry is one T cell receptor beta chain. These data come from a study of T cell responses to AZD1222 COVID-19 vaccine. Clones were read by immunoSEQ multiplex PCR, and TCRdb kept only the in-frame ones, dropping some. Here the sample spans fewer than 200,000 clones, about 90% being singletons. Germline loops: CDR1 SGDLS, CDR2 YYNGEE. The CDR3 loop spans 15 amino acids. The V and J ends lost 4 bases and 3 bases respectively, with 13 bases between them. The sequences come from peripheral blood, collected 28 days after the second dose of the MenACWY control vaccine. This clonotype was obtained from an adult who received the MenACWY meningococcal vaccine as a control. This chain uses TRBV9 with TRBJ1-4; tentative D call: TRBD1 (5 bases). CDR3 DNA sequence: TGTGCCAGCAGCACCTGGGACGGATCTAATGAAAAACTGTTTTTT. Translated, it gives CASSTWDGSNEKLFF.